Only a few counts were recorded for the clone carrying this TCR beta chain. The antigen is not known. Germline values: CDR1 ENHRY, CDR2 SYGVKD. CDR3 size: 13 residues. V was pared by 3 bases and J by 3 bases, with 1 base of the junction left unmatched. This entry belongs to a study of blood T cells in healthy people across ages. Study-wide background: Per two T cells, template switching captured roughly one barcoded beta molecule. Study observations and caveats: TCR beta diversity per million T cells fell roughly linearly with age.

A J-beta primer mix and a sample-barcoded 5' primer were used in a second PCR of roughly 6 to 11 cycles. TCRdb re-derived calls from the 5' RACE reads in MiXCR, one entry per CDR3 protein. The sample shows some 690,000 distinct CDR3 sequences, roughly 20% of them seen only once. The V and J genes are TRBV10-3 and TRBJ1-2, with 7 bases matching TRBD1. Material: blood. The TCR was taken from a man aged 70 or older in good health. CDR3 region: CAISEGGDYGYTF. DNA for the CDR3: TGTGCCATCAGTGAAGGGGGCGACTATGGCTACACCTTC.